This T cell receptor (beta chain) was documented in a study of CD8+CD57+ T cells in acquired aplastic anemia. The TCR beta profiling, which covered VDJ combination and CDR3 sequence, was carried out using genomic DNA as the template. MiXCR, run by TCRdb on the reads, gives a single entry per CDR3 protein. The top ten hold 0.9% to 1.2% of the sample, which has about 160,000 distinct CDR3 sequences, around 40% seen once. The V and J ends lost 1 base and 7 bases respectively, with 8 bases between them. Germline CDR1 SNHLY, CDR2 FYNNEI. This CDR3 has 12 amino acids. The sample comprised sorted CD4+, CD8+, or CD8+CD57+ T cells (not recorded which) from PBMCs. The origin of this receptor is a human donor in good health. The chain employs TRBV2 and TRBJ2-7, with unresolved D. Here the CDR3 reads CASSEGSFEQYF. The CDR3 DNA sequence: TGTGCCAGCAGTGAAGGATCGTTTGAGCAGTACTTC.